A single T cell receptor beta chain is shown here with its context. What it recognizes is unknown. This entry is derived from a study of cytomegalovirus exposure and HLA in healthy donors. The study's findings and limits: CMV serostatus was the sole immune exposure data available. Most subjects had HLA-A and HLA-B alleles reportedly predicted accurately by TCR beta sequences.

Germline CDR1 reads MNHEY; CDR2 reads SMNVEV (reference sequence). Trimming cost V 0 bases and J 2 bases; bases outside gene matches: 4. This CDR3 is built from 18 residues. The PCR employed 60 Vbeta primers together with 13 Jbeta primers. Profiled with immunoSEQ multiplex PCR; TCRdb holds only in-frame clones, not every one. The sample lists 130,000 or so clones; approximately 69% were seen once. The sample consisted of PBMCs. The chain joins TRBV27 to TRBJ2-6; 10 bases are shared with TRBD1. The source is a man aged 40-55 years in good health and CMV-seropositive. The chain's CDR3 is CASSLSPGQGAGANVLTF. As DNA, the CDR3 is TGTGCCAGCAGTTTATCGCCAGGACAGGGGGCTGGGGCCAACGTCCTGACTTTC.